This TCR beta chain was observed in a study of blood T cell repertoires in COVID-19 (dated by TCRdb to between 2020 and 2021). Background on the whole study: The collaborator samples originated in the United States, Italy and Spain and spanned the acute and convalescent phases of COVID-19. Samples were obtained from the ongoing ImmuneRACE study (first 160 participants) and from over a thousand subjects provided by 6 global collaborators. The repertoires were released in a freely available public database intended as a resource for research on the immune response to SARS-CoV-2. Deeply sampled blood TCRbeta repertoires from subjects exposed to, actively infected with, or recovered from COVID-19 were included in the dataset. The sample metadata nearly always contained a de-identified subject ID, COVID-19 status, age in years and sex. The material from the prospective study consisted of cDNA or gDNA derived from T cells, B-cell-depleted T cells, or PBMCs. Where available, HLA class I and class II types were taken from metadata supplied by the sample provider and were not determined by assay-based typing. General study outcomes and caveats: Clinical and demographic metadata were provided uncurated, with the amount varying by source and participant.

TCRbeta CDR3 regions were amplified from genomic DNA using the immunoSEQ Assay, a bias-controlled multiplex PCR. Per the original workflow: Within the assay, amplification of reference gene primers was used to estimate how many nucleated cells each sample contained. To quantify the absolute abundance of each unique TCRbeta CDR3 rearrangement, sequence reads were collapsed and filtered. For each sample, productive Simpson clonality was calculated by taking the square root of Simpson's diversity index across productive rearrangements. Imported from immuneACCESS, the table was reduced by TCRdb to in-frame sequences with V and J called. These copies leave out some clones; in studies compared against another copy, an unresolved V gene accounts for under half, and the cause of the remainder is not known. V and J calls and clone size follow that table, whereas D and trimming were derived from the DNA. Recorded for this sample are over 250,000 clones; roughly 88% of them occurred a single time. The ten largest clones capture roughly 11% of the sample.

With regard to this clone: This receptor's antigen is unknown. The record has no base qualities; no much larger clone is one base away.

As encoded in the germline V gene, CDR1 is SGHRS while CDR2 is YFSETQ. V and J are truncated by 5 bases and 2 bases respectively, leaving an intervening sequence of 10 bases. Including the terminal cysteine and phenylalanine, the CDR3 comprises 14 residues. The DNA shown is the 42-base CDR3, in frame from base 1. Collaborating institutions collected whole blood in K2EDTA tubes following their own protocols. For TCRbeta analysis, collaborators shipped samples in one of three forms: frozen whole blood, isolated PBMCs, or DNA extracted from either of those sample types. The chain uses TRBV5-1 and TRBJ2-2, with TRBD1 tentatively as D gene (6 bases match). This receptor was taken from a woman between 65 and 79 years old with acute or convalescent COVID-19. Sequencing input: peripheral blood. The CDR3 sequence is CASSSGQNTGELFF. The DNA sequence is given as TGCGCCAGCAGTTCGGGACAAAACACCGGGGAGCTGTTTTTT. The reference TRBV5-1 and TRBJ2-2 proteins fill in what lies around the CDR3, so the full variable domain reads KAGVTQTPRYLIKTRGQQVTLSCSPISGHRSVSWYQQTPGQGLQFLFEYFSETQRNKGNFPGRFSGRQFSNSRSEMNVSTLELGDSALYLCASSSGQNTGELFFGEGSRLTVL.